The present T cell receptor (beta chain) was sequenced within a study of blood T cell repertoires in COVID-19. Study information: Samples of COVID-19 (acute and convalescent) were obtained from the United States, Italy and Spain. T cells, B-cell-depleted T cells, or PBMCs provided the cDNA or gDNA that served as material.

Here immunoSEQ multiplex PCR was the method, and the copy in TCRdb shows in-frame clones only, minus some. The table includes 320,000 or so clones, roughly 89% detected once. CDR1 and CDR2 (germline): MDHEN, SYDVKM. The V end lost 5 bases, the J end lost 3 bases, and 17 bases lay between the germline ends. The CDR3 totals 15 residues. Cohort assignment relied on participant-reported clinical history. Symptom resolution, clearance, or two negative PCRs marked donors in Cohort 3 as recovered. This TCR derives from a man aged 55 to 70 who had recovered from COVID-19. Sequencing input: PBMCs or T cells enriched from blood (not recorded which). The V gene is TRBV28, the J gene TRBJ2-7; D not certain. The CDR3 spells CASSPLVGDRYEQYF. The CDR3 coding sequence is TGTGCCAGCAGTCCTCTTGTGGGCGATCGCTACGAGCAGTACTTC.